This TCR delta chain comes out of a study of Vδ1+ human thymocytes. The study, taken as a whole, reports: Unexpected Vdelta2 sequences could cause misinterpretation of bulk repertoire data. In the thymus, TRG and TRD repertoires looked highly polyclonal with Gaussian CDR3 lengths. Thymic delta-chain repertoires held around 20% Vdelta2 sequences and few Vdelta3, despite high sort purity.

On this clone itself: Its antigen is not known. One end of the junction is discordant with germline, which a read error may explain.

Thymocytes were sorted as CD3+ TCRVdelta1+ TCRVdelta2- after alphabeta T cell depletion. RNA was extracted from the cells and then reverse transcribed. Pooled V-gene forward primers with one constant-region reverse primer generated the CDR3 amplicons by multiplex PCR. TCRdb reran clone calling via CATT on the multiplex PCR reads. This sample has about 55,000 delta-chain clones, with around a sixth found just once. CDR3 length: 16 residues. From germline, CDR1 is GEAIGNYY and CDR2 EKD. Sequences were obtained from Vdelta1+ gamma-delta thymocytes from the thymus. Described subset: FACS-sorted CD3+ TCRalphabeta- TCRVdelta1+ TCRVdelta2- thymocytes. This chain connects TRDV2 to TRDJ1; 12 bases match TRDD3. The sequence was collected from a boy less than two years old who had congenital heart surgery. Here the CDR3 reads CACDMLLGDTDDKLTF. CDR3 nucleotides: TGTGCCTGTGACATGTTACTGGGGGATACCGACGATAAACTCACCTTT.